These T cell receptor beta chains were read from a single sample in a study of blood T cell repertoires in COVID-19. Libraries were prepared by immunoSEQ multiplex PCR; TCRdb keeps only in-frame clonotypes and omits some of them. This table has some 100,000 clones, around 88% appearing once. The sequencing sample was made of peripheral blood. These receptors were collected from a man aged 45-60 years with COVID-19, enrolled during active disease. Each CDR3 is given with its conserved first and last residue. D genes are given only for firm matches. Size is omitted from some rows. Given values are once, few, many or a class for expanded clones.

V,size,J,D,CDR3,DNA
TRBV5-6,once,TRBJ1-1,TRBD1,CASSTSGGRRYTEAFF,TGTGCCAGCAGCACCTCAGGGGGCCGAAGGTACACTGAAGCTTTCTTT
TRBV28,.,TRBJ1-2,.,CASSFKGRTSYGYTF,TGTGCCAGCAGTTTTAAAGGACGGACTAGCTATGGCTACACCTTC
TRBV6-4,.,TRBJ1-1,.,CASSDPARGTEAFF,TGTGCCAGCAGTGATCCCGCGCGGGGCACTGAAGCTTTCTTT
TRBV18,.,TRBJ1-1,TRBD1,CASTGGRNTEAFF,TGTGCCAGTACAGGGGGGCGCAACACTGAAGCTTTCTTT
TRBV15,few,TRBJ1-1,.,CATSRVAGGRFPAFF,TGTGCCACCAGCAGAGTAGCGGGGGGGCGCTTCCCAGCTTTCTTT
TRBV10-2,.,TRBJ1-1,.,CASSETDENTEAFF,TGCGCCAGCAGCGAGACAGACGAGAACACTGAAGCTTTCTTT
TRBV7-9,.,TRBJ1-4,.,CASSRTQGNRDDEKLFF,TGTGCCAGCAGCCGTACACAGGGAAATCGTGACGACGAAAAACTGTTTTTT
TRBV5-1,.,TRBJ2-3,.,CASSLSPLSTDTQYF,TGCGCCAGCAGCTTGTCCCCCCTTAGCACAGATACGCAGTATTTT
TRBV6-6,.,TRBJ1-5,.,CASSSGVRGNQPQHF,TGTGCCAGCAGTTCAGGGGTGCGAGGCAATCAGCCCCAGCATTTT
TRBV19,.,TRBJ1-3,.,CASSLSGNTIYF,TGTGCCAGTAGTCTCAGTGGAAACACCATATATTTT
TRBV5-4,few,TRBJ2-7,TRBD1,CASSQSRRTGGPSYEQYF,TGTGCCAGCAGCCAGAGTAGGCGGACAGGGGGACCTTCCTACGAGCAGTACTTC
TRBV4-3,.,TRBJ2-3,TRBD2,CASSQYSGGTSTDTQYF,TGCGCCAGCAGCCAATACAGCGGGGGAACTAGCACAGATACGCAGTATTTT
TRBV3-1/TRBV3-2,.,TRBJ1-2,TRBD1,CASSIRDRRVHTF,TGTGCCAGCAGCATCAGGGACAGGCGCGTCCACACCTTC
TRBV11-2,.,TRBJ2-7,.,CASSRIGGEQYF,TGTGCCAGCAGCCGCATTGGCGGCGAGCAGTACTTC
TRBV7-9,.,TRBJ1-2,TRBD1,CASSPHQGQGHYGYTF,TGTGCCAGCAGCCCGCACCAAGGACAGGGCCACTATGGCTACACCTTC
TRBV18,.,TRBJ1-4,.,CASAEGAGRNATNEKLFF,TGTGCCAGCGCAGAGGGAGCAGGTCGGAATGCAACTAATGAAAAACTGTTTTTT
TRBV9,.,TRBJ2-7,.,CASSFRWGPSYEQYF,TGTGCCAGCAGCTTTAGATGGGGGCCATCCTACGAGCAGTACTTC
TRBV2,once,TRBJ1-1,TRBD1,CASSETGTGTEAFF,TGTGCCAGCAGTGAGACAGGGACCGGCACTGAAGCTTTCTTT
TRBV18,.,TRBJ1-1,.,CASSPGGYEAFF,TGTGCCAGCTCACCAGGAGGGTATGAAGCTTTCTTT
TRBV19,.,TRBJ1-6,TRBD1,CASSVTGGSAYNSPLHF,TGTGCCAGTAGTGTAACAGGGGGATCGGCCTATAATTCACCCCTCCACTTT
TRBV14,.,TRBJ1-2,.,CASSPRVSYGYTF,TGTGCCAGCAGCCCTCGAGTTTCCTATGGCTACACCTTC
TRBV19,.,TRBJ2-7,.,CASSGFLGGAEQYF,TGTGCCAGTAGTGGTTTTTTGGGGGGGGCCGAGCAGTACTTC
TRBV7-8,.,TRBJ2-1,.,CASSRSGSYNEQFF,TGTGCCAGCAGCCGATCAGGGTCCTACAATGAGCAGTTCTTC
TRBV9,.,TRBJ1-6,.,CASSVGRTGNSPLHF,TGTGCCAGCAGCGTAGGTAGAACGGGGAATTCACCCCTCCACTTT
TRBV30,.,TRBJ2-1,.,CAWSVQVEEQFF,TGTGCCTGGAGTGTACAGGTCGAAGAGCAGTTCTTC
TRBV5-1,.,TRBJ2-2,.,CASSLEGQNTGELFF,TGCGCCAGCAGCTTGGAGGGACAGAACACCGGGGAGCTGTTTTTT
TRBV10-3,few,TRBJ2-7,TRBD2,CAISESVRMGGKQYF,TGTGCCATCAGTGAGTCGGTTCGTATGGGAGGGAAGCAGTACTTC
TRBV6-5,.,TRBJ1-2,.,CASTHGGNAPYGYTF,TGTGCCAGCACCCACGGGGGGAATGCCCCCTATGGCTACACCTTC
TRBV5-1,.,TRBJ2-3,TRBD2,CASSPGGESTDTQYF,TGCGCCAGCAGCCCCGGGGGGGAGAGCACAGATACGCAGTATTTT
TRBV7-3,.,TRBJ1-1,TRBD1,CASSPRQGALNTEAFF,TGTGCCAGCAGCCCCAGACAGGGGGCCCTGAACACTGAAGCTTTCTTT
TRBV7-9,once,TRBJ2-1,.,CASSLDGRYYNEQFF,TGTGCCAGCAGCTTAGACGGGAGATACTACAATGAGCAGTTCTTC
TRBV7-3,.,TRBJ1-5,TRBD1,CASSRTGGSNQPQHF,TGTGCCAGCAGTAGGACAGGGGGTAGCAATCAGCCCCAGCATTTT
TRBV2,.,TRBJ2-1,TRBD2,CASSEPPPTSGGNYEQFF,TGTGCCAGCAGTGAACCACCCCCAACTAGCGGGGGGAACTATGAGCAGTTCTTC
TRBV30,once,TRBJ1-5,.,CAWSTGWDQPQHF,TGTGCCTGGAGTACAGGGTGGGATCAGCCCCAGCATTTT
TRBV7-2,.,TRBJ2-1,.,CASSFSVEQFF,TGTGCCAGCAGCTTCAGCGTTGAGCAGTTCTTC
TRBV9,.,TRBJ1-1,.,CASSVGTSMNTEAFF,TGTGCCAGCAGCGTTGGGACTTCGATGAACACTGAAGCTTTCTTT
TRBV6-5,.,TRBJ1-1,.,CASRLPGTEAFF,TGTGCCAGCAGACTACCGGGCACTGAAGCTTTCTTT
TRBV7-8,.,TRBJ1-6,.,CASSFESSYNSPLHF,TGTGCCAGCAGCTTCGAGAGCTCCTATAATTCACCCCTCCACTTT
TRBV29-1,.,TRBJ2-3,TRBD1,CSVRDRGLTDTQYF,TGCAGCGTCCGGGACAGGGGATTGACAGATACGCAGTATTTT
TRBV30,few,TRBJ1-1,TRBD1,CAGNRGNTEAFF,TGTGCCGGAAACAGGGGTAACACTGAAGCTTTCTTT
TRBV6-5,.,TRBJ1-6,.,CASSYRQPNSPLHF,TGTGCCAGCAGTTATCGACAGCCGAATTCACCCCTCCACTTT
TRBV28,.,TRBJ2-7,TRBD1,CASSFSGQGRDEQYF,TGTGCCAGCAGTTTCTCCGGACAGGGCCGGGACGAGCAGTACTTC
TRBV4-1,few,TRBJ2-1,TRBD2,CASSLSAGAPYNEQFF,TGCGCCAGCAGCCTATCAGCGGGGGCTCCCTACAATGAGCAGTTCTTC
TRBV7-9,.,TRBJ2-1,TRBD2,CASSLNPTSVLTGKFF,TGTGCCAGCAGCTTAAACCCCACTAGCGTCCTCACTGGCAAATTCTTC
TRBV3-1/TRBV3-2,.,TRBJ2-7,TRBD1,CASSQAVNTGVYEQYF,TGTGCCAGCAGCCAGGCGGTTAATACAGGGGTCTACGAGCAGTACTTC
TRBV4-2,.,TRBJ1-5,.,CASSRGGLDQPQHF,TGTGCCAGCAGCCGTGGAGGGTTAGATCAGCCCCAGCATTTT
TRBV5-1,.,TRBJ1-2,TRBD1,CASSRGQGPYGYTF,TGCGCCAGCAGCAGGGGACAGGGCCCTTATGGCTACACCTTC
TRBV7-6,.,TRBJ2-2,TRBD2,CASSLAPGLAGGPDTGELFF,TGTGCCAGCAGCTTAGCTCCCGGACTAGCGGGGGGGCCGGATACCGGGGAGCTGTTTTTT
TRBV18,.,TRBJ2-7,.,CASSPGTAQGSEQYF,TGTGCCAGCTCACCAGGGACCGCCCAGGGGAGTGAGCAGTACTTC
TRBV6-2/TRBV6-3,.,TRBJ1-4,TRBD1,CASSKDRMNEKLFF,TGTGCCAGCAGCAAGGACAGGATGAATGAAAAACTGTTTTTT
TRBV2,.,TRBJ1-2,TRBD1,CASSELTGGAKGYTF,TGTGCCAGCAGTGAGTTGACAGGGGGCGCCAAAGGCTACACCTTC
TRBV6-2/TRBV6-3,once,TRBJ2-1,TRBD2,CASSPPRLAGYNEQFF,TGTGCCAGCAGCCCTCCCAGACTAGCGGGGTACAATGAGCAGTTCTTC
TRBV15,.,TRBJ2-3,.,CATSRVGGGMDTQYF,TGTGCCACCAGCAGAGTCGGGGGAGGAATGGATACGCAGTATTTT
TRBV5-8,.,TRBJ2-3,TRBD2,CASSLGPGTSGEADTQYF,TGTGCCAGCAGCTTGGGGCCCGGGACTAGCGGGGAGGCAGATACGCAGTATTTT
TRBV6-5,.,TRBJ1-1,.,CASRYQVAPGTEAFF,TGTGCCAGCAGGTACCAGGTGGCTCCTGGCACTGAAGCTTTCTTT
TRBV19,few,TRBJ2-7,TRBD1,CASSMTGLSYEQYF,TGTGCCAGTAGTATGACAGGGTTGTCCTACGAGCAGTACTTC
TRBV27,.,TRBJ1-2,TRBD1,CASSLLPGTGYGYTF,TGTGCCAGCAGTTTGCTACCCGGGACAGGCTATGGCTACACCTTC
TRBV9,few,TRBJ1-2,.,CASSSSIRADMGYTF,TGTGCCAGCAGCTCAAGCATCCGGGCGGACATGGGCTACACCTTC
TRBV19,.,TRBJ2-3,TRBD1,CASTPTGTGVADTQYF,TGTGCCAGTACCCCGACCGGGACAGGGGTTGCAGATACGCAGTATTTT